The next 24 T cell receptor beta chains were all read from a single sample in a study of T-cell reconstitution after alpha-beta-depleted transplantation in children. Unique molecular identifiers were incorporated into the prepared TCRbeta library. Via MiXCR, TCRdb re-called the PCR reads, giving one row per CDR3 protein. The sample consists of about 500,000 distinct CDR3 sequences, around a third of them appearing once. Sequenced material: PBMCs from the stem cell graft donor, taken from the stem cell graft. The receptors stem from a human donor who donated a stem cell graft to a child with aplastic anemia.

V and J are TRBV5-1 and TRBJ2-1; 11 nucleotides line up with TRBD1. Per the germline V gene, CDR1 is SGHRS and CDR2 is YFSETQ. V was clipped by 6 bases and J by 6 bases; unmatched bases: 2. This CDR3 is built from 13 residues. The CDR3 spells CASNGQGANEQFF. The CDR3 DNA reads TGCGCCAGCAACGGACAGGGGGCCAATGAGCAGTTCTTC.

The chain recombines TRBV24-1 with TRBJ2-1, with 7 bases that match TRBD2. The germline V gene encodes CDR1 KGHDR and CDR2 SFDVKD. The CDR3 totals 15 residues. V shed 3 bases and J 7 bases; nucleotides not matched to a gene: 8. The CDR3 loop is CATSDPGRSGNEQFF. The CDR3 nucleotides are TGTGCCACCAGTGATCCCGGGAGGTCAGGGAATGAGCAGTTCTTC.

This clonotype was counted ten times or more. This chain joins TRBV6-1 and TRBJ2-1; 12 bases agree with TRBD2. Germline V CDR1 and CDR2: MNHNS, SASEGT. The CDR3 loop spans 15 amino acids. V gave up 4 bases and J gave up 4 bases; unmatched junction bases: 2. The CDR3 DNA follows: TGTGCCAGCAGTGTCGGGACTAGCGGGTACAATGAGCAGTTCTTC. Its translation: CASSVGTSGYNEQFF.

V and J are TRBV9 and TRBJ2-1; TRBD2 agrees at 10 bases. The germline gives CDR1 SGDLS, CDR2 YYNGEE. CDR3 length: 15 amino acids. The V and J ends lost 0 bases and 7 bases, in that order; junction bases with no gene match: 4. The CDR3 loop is CASSVASGSGNEQFF. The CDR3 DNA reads TGTGCCAGCAGCGTAGCTAGCGGGAGTGGAAATGAGCAGTTCTTC.

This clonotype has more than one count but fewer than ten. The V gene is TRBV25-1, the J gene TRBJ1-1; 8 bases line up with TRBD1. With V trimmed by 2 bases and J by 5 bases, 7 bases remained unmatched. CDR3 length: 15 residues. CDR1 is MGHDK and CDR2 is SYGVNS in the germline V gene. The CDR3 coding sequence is TGTGCCAGCAGTGAAGCTACAGGGGGGGATACTGAAGCTTTCTTT. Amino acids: CASSEATGGDTEAFF.

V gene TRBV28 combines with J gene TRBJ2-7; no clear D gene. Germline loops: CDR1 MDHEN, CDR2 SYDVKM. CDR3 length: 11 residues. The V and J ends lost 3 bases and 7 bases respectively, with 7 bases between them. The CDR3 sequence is CASSLRREQYF. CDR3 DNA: TGTGCCAGCAGTTTGCGGAGAGAGCAGTACTTC.

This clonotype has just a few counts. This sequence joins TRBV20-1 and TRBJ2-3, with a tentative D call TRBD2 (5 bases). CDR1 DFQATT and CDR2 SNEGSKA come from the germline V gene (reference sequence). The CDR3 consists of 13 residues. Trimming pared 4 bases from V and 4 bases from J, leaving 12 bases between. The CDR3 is CSATTRMADTQYF. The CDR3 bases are TGCAGTGCTACAACTAGAATGGCAGATACGCAGTATTTT.

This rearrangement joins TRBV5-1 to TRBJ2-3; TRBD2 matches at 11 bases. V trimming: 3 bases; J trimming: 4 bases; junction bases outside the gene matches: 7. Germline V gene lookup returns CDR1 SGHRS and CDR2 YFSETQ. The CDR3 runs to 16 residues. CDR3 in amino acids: CASSSSLAGVADTQYF. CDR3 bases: TGCGCCAGCAGCTCGTCACTAGCGGGAGTTGCAGATACGCAGTATTTT.

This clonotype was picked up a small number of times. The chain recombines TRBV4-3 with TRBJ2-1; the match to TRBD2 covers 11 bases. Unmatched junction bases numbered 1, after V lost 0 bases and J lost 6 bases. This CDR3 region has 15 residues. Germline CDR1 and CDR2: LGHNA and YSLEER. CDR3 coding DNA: TGCGCCAGCAGCCAAGAACTAGCGGGAGCCAATGAGCAGTTCTTC. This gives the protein CASSQELAGANEQFF.

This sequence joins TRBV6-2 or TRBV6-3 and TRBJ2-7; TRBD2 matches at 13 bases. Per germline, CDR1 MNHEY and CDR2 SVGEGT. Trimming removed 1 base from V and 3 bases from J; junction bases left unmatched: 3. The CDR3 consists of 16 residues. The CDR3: CASSYWGTSGNYEQYF. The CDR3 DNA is TGTGCCAGCAGTTACTGGGGGACTAGCGGGAACTACGAGCAGTACTTC.

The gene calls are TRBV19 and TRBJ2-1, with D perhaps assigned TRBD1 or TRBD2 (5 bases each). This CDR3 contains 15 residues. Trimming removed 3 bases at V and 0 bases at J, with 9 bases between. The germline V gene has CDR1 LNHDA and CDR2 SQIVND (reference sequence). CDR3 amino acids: CASSMGPYSYNEQFF. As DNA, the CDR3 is TGTGCCAGTAGTATGGGACCCTACTCCTACAATGAGCAGTTCTTC.

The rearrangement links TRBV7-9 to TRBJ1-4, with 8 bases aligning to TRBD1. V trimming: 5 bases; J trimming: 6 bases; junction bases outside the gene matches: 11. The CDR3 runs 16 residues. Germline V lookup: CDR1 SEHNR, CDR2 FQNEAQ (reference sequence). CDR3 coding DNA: TGTGCCAGCAGCCGCGGACAGGGCATGAGTGATGAAAAACTGTTTTTT. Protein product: CASSRGQGMSDEKLFF. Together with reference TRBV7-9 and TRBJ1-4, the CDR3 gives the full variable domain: DTGVSQNPRHKITKRGQNVTFRCDPISEHNRLYWYRQTLGQGPEFLTYFQNEAQLEKSRLLSDRFSAERPKGSFSTLEIQRTEQGDSAMYLCASSRGQGMSDEKLFFGSGTQLSVL.

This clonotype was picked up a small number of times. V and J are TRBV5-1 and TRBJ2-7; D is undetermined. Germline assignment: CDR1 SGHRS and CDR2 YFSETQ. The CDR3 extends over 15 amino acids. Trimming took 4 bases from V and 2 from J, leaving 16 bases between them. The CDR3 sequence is CASSQDGRSPYEQYF. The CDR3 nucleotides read TGCGCCAGCAGCCAAGACGGGCGGAGCCCCTACGAGCAGTACTTC.

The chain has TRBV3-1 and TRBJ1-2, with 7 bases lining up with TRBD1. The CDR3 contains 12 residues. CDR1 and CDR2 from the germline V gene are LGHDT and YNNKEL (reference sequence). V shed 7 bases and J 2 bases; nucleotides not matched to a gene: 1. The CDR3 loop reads CASKTGNYGYTF. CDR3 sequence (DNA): TGTGCCAGCAAGACAGGGAACTATGGCTACACCTTC. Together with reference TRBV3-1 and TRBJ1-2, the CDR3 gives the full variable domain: DTAVSQTPKYLVTQMGNDKSIKCEQNLGHDTMYWYKQDSKKFLKIMFSYNNKELIINETVPNRFSPKSPDKAHLNLHINSLELGDSAVYFCASKTGNYGYTFGSGTRLTVV.

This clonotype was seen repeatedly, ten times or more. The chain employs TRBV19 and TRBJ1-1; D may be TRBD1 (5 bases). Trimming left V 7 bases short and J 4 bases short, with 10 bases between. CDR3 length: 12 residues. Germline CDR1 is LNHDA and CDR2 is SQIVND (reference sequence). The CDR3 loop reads CASIWGGTEAFF. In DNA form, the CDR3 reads TGTGCCAGTATTTGGGGGGGCACTGAAGCTTTCTTT.

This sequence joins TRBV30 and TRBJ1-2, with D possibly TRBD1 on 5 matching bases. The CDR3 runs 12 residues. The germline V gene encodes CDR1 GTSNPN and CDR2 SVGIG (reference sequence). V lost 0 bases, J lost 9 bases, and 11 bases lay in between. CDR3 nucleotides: TGTGCCTGGAGTGTGGAGGGGTTTAGCTACACCTTC. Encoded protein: CAWSVEGFSYTF.

This CDR3 is CAIAPEGRGTDTQYF. For the CDR3, the DNA is TGTGCCATCGCTCCGGAGGGAAGGGGCACAGATACGCAGTATTTT. The J gene is TRBJ2-3, the V gene TRBV28; tentatively, D is TRBD2 (6 bases). This CDR3 is 15 amino acids long. CDR1 and CDR2 from the germline V gene are MDHEN and SYDVKM. V was pared by 10 bases and J by 1 base, with 18 bases between.

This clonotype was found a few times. CDR3 DNA sequence: TGTGCCAGCATTATATCTGGGGCCAACGTCCTGACTTTC. The encoded protein is CASIISGANVLTF. V and J are TRBV2 and TRBJ2-6; no reliable D call. Trimming removed 7 bases at V and 1 base at J, with 5 bases between. The germline V gene encodes CDR1 SNHLY and CDR2 FYNNEI. The CDR3 sequence is 13 residues long.

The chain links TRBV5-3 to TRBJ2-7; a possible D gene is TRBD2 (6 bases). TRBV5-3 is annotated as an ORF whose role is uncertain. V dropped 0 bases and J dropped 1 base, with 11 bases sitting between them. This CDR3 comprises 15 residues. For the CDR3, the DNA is TGTGCCAGAAGCTTGGCGTCGGGGGTGTCCTACGAGCAGTACGTC. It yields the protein CARSLASGVSYEQYV.

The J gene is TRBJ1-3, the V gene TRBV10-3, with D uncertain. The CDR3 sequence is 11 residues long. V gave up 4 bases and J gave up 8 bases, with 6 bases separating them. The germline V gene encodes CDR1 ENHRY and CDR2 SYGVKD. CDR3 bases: TGTGCCATCAGTGGTCCGGACACCATATATTTT. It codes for CAISGPDTIYF.

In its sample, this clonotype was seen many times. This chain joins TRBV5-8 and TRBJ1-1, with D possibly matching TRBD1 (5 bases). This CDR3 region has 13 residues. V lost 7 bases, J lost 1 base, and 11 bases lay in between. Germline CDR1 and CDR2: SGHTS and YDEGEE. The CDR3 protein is CASGAGTNTEAFF. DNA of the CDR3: TGTGCCAGCGGGGCAGGGACGAACACTGAAGCTTTCTTT.

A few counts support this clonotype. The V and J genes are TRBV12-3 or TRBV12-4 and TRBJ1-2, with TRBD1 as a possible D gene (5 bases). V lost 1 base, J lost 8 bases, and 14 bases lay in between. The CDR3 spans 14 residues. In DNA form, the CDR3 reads TGTGCCAGCAGTTTAGGGTTGGGGGTTGGCGGCTACACCTTC. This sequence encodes CASSLGLGVGGYTF.

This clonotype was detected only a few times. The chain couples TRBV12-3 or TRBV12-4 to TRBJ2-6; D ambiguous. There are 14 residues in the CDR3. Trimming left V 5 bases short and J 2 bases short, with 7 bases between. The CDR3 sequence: CASSTSTGANVLTF. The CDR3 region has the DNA TGTGCCAGCAGTACTTCTACTGGGGCCAACGTCCTGACTTTC.

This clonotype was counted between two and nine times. DNA of the CDR3: TGTGCCAGCAGTTTGGGTCTCGAGCAGTACTTC. It codes for CASSLGLEQYF. The chain carries TRBV27 and TRBJ2-7, with D unclear. Germline V lookup: CDR1 MNHEY, CDR2 SMNVEV (reference sequence). This CDR3 contains 11 residues. The germline V and J ends were trimmed by 3 bases and 6 bases, with 6 bases remaining between them.